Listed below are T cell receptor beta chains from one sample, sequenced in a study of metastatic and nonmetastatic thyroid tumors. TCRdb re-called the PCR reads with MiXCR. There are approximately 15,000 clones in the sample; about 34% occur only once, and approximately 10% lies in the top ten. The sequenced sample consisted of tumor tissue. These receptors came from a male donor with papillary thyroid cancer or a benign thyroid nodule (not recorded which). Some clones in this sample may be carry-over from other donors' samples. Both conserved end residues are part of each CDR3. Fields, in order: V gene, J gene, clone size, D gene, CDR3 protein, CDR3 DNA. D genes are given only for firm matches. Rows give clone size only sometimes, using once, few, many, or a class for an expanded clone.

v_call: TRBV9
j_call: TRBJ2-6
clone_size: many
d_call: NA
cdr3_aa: CASSPVGGSGANVLTF
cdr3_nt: TGTGCCAGCAGCCCAGTGGGCGGATCTGGGGCCAACGTCCTGACTTTC

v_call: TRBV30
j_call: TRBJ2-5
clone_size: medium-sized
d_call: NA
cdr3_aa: CAWMDTSFQTQYF
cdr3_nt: TGTGCCTGGATGGATACTAGCTTTCAGACCCAGTACTTC

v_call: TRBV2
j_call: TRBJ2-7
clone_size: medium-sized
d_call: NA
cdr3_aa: CASSGSKGISYEQYF
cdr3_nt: TGTGCCAGCAGTGGGTCAAAGGGGATCTCCTACGAGCAGTACTTC

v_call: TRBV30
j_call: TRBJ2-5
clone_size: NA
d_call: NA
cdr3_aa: CAWSGGPKDTQYF
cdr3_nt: TGTGCCTGGAGCGGGGGGCCCAAAGATACCCAGTACTTC

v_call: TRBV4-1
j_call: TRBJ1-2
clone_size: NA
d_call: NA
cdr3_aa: CASSQERTVYGYTF
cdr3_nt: TGCGCCAGCAGCCAAGAACGGACAGTCTATGGCTACACCTTC

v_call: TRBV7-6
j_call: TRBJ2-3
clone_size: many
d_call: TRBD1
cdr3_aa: CASSSGQGAGDTQYF
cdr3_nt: TGTGCCAGCAGCTCAGGACAGGGGGCAGGGGATACGCAGTATTTT

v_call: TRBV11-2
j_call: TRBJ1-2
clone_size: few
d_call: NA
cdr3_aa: CASSLGEVYGYTF
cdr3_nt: TGTGCCAGCAGCTTAGGAGAGGTTTATGGCTACACCTTC

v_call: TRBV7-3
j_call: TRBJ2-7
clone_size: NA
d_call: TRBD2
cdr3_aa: CASSLRVGGLAGGPNEQYF
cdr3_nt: TGTGCCAGCAGCTTAAGGGTAGGGGGACTAGCGGGAGGGCCTAACGAGCAGTACTTC

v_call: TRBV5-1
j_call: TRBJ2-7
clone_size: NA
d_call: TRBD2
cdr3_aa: CASSATGTTYEQYF
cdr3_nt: TGCGCCAGCAGCGCTACCGGGACTACCTACGAGCAGTACTTC

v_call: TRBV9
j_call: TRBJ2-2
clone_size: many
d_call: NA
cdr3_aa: CASSPRNTGELFF
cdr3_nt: TGTGCCAGCAGCCCCCGAAACACCGGGGAGCTGTTTTTT

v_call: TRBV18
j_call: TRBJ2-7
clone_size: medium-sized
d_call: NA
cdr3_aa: CASSSTSGGGYEQYF
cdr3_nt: TGTGCCAGCTCATCGACTAGTGGAGGGGGTTACGAGCAGTACTTC

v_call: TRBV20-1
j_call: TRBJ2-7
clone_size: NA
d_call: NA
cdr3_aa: CSASGGSSYEQYF
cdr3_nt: TGCAGTGCTTCCGGCGGAAGCTCCTACGAGCAGTACTTC

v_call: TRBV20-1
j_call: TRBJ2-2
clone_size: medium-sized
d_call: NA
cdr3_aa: CSARVRRSTGELFF
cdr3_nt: TGCAGTGCTAGAGTACGGCGTAGCACCGGGGAGCTGTTTTTT

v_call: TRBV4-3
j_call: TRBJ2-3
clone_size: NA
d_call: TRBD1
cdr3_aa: CASSHQTGYLDTQYF
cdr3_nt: TGCGCCAGCAGCCATCAGACAGGGTACCTCGATACGCAGTATTTT

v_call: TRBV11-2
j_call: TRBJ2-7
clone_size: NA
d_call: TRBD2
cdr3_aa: CASSLGSGTYEQYF
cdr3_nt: TGTGCCAGCAGCTTAGGTAGCGGGACCTACGAGCAGTACTTC

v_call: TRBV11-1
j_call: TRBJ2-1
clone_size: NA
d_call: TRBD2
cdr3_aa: CASSRAGTSDNEQFF
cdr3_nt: TGTGCCAGCAGCCGAGCCGGGACTAGCGACAATGAGCAGTTCTTC

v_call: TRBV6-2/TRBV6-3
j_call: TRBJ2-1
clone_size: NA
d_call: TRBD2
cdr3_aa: CASSYSRTSGPSSYNEQFF
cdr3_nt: TGTGCCAGCAGTTACTCGAGAACTAGCGGCCCGAGCTCCTACAATGAGCAGTTCTTC

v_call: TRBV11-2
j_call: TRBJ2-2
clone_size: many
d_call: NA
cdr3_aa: CASSPSPNTGELFF
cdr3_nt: TGTGCCAGCAGCCCCAGCCCGAACACCGGGGAGCTGTTTTTT

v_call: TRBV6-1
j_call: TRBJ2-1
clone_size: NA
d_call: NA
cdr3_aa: CASSPLFPLSNKQLF
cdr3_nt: TGTGCCAGCAGTCCCTTATTCCCCCTTTCCAATAAGCAGTTATTC

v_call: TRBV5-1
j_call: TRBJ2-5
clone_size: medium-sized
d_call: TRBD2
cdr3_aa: CASSLLAGGRETQYF
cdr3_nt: TGCGCCAGCAGCTTGCTAGCGGGGGGGCGAGAGACCCAGTACTTC